This TCR beta chain came from a study of radiation and T cells in renal cell carcinoma. Study observations and caveats: Top tumor clonotypes rose in blood 2 weeks post-radiation, then contracted.

The data were produced by immunoSEQ multiplex PCR, yet TCRdb's version contains in-frame clones alone and is incomplete. The sample includes roughly 150,000 clones, around 90% seen only once; the top ten take around 4.1%. Sample time point: baseline pretreatment blood. The sample's treatment: 15 Gy SBRT to primary tumor, nephrectomy 4 weeks later. Clear cell pathology was present in this patient's renal cell carcinoma. On this clone itself: Its antigen remains unknown.

The CDR3 contains 16 residues. The germline V gene has CDR1 SGHNT and CDR2 YENEEA. V shed 5 bases and J shed 1 base, with 17 bases lying between them. The sequencing here drew on blood, taken from a patient whose treatment included radiotherapy and nephrectomy. The rearrangement links TRBV11-3 to TRBJ1-1, with D tentatively TRBD1 (5 bases). The clonotype comes from a woman in her 70s with renal cell carcinoma. The CDR3, as DNA: TGTGCCAGCAGCATAGGAGAGGGGCGCGGGAACACTGAAGCTTTCTTT. Its protein product is CASSIGEGRGNTEAFF. The full variable domain, its missing parts supplied by reference TRBV11-3 and TRBJ1-1, is EAGVVQSPRYKIIEKKQPVAFWCNPISGHNTLYWYLQNLGQGPELLIRYENEEAVDDSQLPKDRFSAERLKGVDSTLKIQPAELGDSAVYLCASSIGEGRGNTEAFFGQGTRLTVV.